The 22 T cell receptor beta chains presented below share a single source sample, sequenced in a study of OX40 agonist ivuxolimab in advanced cancers. TCRdb's copy holds only in-frame clones and misses some; the assay was immunoSEQ multiplex PCR. The sample has about 73,000 clones, around 90% seen once. Material: CD4+ or CD8+ T cells sorted from blood, obtained in a trial of the OX40 agonist ivuxolimab. The source is an adult with an advanced solid tumor such as melanoma, head and neck, liver or kidney cancer.

The gene calls are TRBV5-6 and TRBJ1-5; the match to TRBD1 covers 10 bases. V was pared by 2 bases and J by 10 bases, with 9 bases of the junction left unmatched. The CDR3 consists of 15 residues. Germline-derived CDR1 and CDR2 are SGHDT and YYEEEE. CDR3 nucleotides: TGTGCCAGCAGCTTCGCCGGGACAGGGGTTTTTCCCCAGCATTTT. Protein: CASSFAGTGVFPQHF.

The CDR3, as DNA: TGTGCCAGTAGTCCGAGAAGACAGGGGAACTTCAGGTCCTACAATGAGCAGTTCTTC. Amino acids: CASSPRRQGNFRSYNEQFF. The chain is built from TRBV19 and TRBJ2-1; 8 positions agree with TRBD1. This CDR3 has 19 amino acids. J was trimmed by 1 base and V by 5 bases; bases with no gene match: 16. Germline loops: CDR1 LNHDA, CDR2 SQIVND (reference sequence).

This chain connects TRBV7-8 to TRBJ2-5, with a weak D call TRBD1 (6 bases). The last part of the DNA fits TRBJ2-7 better; the J call may be wrong. Germline V gene data show CDR1 as SGHVS and CDR2 as FQNEAQ. The CDR3 runs 15 residues. DNA of the CDR3: TGTGCCAGCAGCTCAAGGGTAGGGGGCTCCTACGAGCAGTACTTC. Residues: CASSSRVGGSYEQYF.

The gene calls are TRBV4-2 and TRBJ2-1; D may be TRBD2 (6 bases). The V and J ends lost 1 base and 0 bases respectively, with 13 bases between them. Germline CDR1 reads LGHNA; CDR2 reads YNFKEQ. CDR3 length equals 17 residues. As DNA, the CDR3 is TGTGCCAGCAGCCAAGGAGGAGGGGCGAGCTCCTACAATGAGCAGTTCTTC. This codes for CASSQGGGASSYNEQFF.

This clone was counted once. The genes are TRBV19 and TRBJ2-1; TRBD2 matches 7 bases. The ends lost 7 bases at V and 4 bases at J; junction bases unmatched: 7. The CDR3 is 14 amino acids. CDR1 and CDR2 from the germline V gene are LNHDA and SQIVND (reference sequence). This CDR3 reads CASMDGRKYNEQFF. As DNA, the CDR3 is TGTGCCAGTATGGACGGGAGGAAGTACAATGAGCAGTTCTTC.

This chain connects TRBV6-6 to TRBJ2-7; D not certain. V gave up 0 bases and J gave up 2 bases, with 5 bases separating them. Per the germline V gene, CDR1 is MNHNY and CDR2 is SVGAGI (reference sequence). The CDR3 contains 13 residues. In DNA, the CDR3 is TGTGCCAGCAGTTACTCGGCGCCCTACGAGCAGTACTTC. The encoded protein is CASSYSAPYEQYF.

This rearrangement joins TRBV9 to TRBJ2-3, with D unclear. The V and J ends lost 2 bases and 6 bases respectively, with 16 bases between them. Germline V gives CDR1 SGDLS, CDR2 YYNGEE. This CDR3 contains 15 residues. CDR3 residues: CASSVRYSVEDTQYF. The CDR3 DNA follows: TGTGCCAGCAGCGTCCGATACTCGGTTGAGGATACGCAGTATTTT.

This sequence joins TRBV10-1 and TRBJ2-2, with a tentative D call TRBD2 (6 bases). The V gene's germline CDR1 is WNHNN and CDR2 SYGVQD (reference sequence). This CDR3 is 13 amino acids long. The CDR3 loop reads CPKQRANTGELFF. CDR3 nucleotides: TGCCCCAAGCAGCGGGCAAACACCGGGGAGCTGTTTTTT.

This chain joins TRBV5-1 and TRBJ2-7, with 11 positions matching TRBD1. Per germline, CDR1 SGHRS and CDR2 YFSETQ. This CDR3 is built from 17 residues. Trimming removed 4 bases from V and 1 base from J; junction bases left unmatched: 10. The CDR3 nucleotides read TGCGCCAGCAGCCCCCGGACAGGGGGCGCGGGATCCTACGAGCAGTACTTC. Translating it yields CASSPRTGGAGSYEQYF.

The chain uses TRBV11-2 and TRBJ2-7, with 14 bases aligning to TRBD2. The CDR3 has 14 amino acids. Germline assignment: CDR1 SGHAT and CDR2 FQNNGV. V gave up 7 bases and J gave up 6 bases; unmatched junction bases: 5. The CDR3 coding sequence is TGTGCCAGCACCACGGGACTAGCGGGAGTCGAGCAGTACTTC. This codes for CASTTGLAGVEQYF.

This clone was detected only once. This chain links TRBV28 with TRBJ2-5, with 10 nucleotides matching TRBD2. The V gene's germline CDR1 is MDHEN and CDR2 SYDVKM. The CDR3 spans 13 residues. V shed 8 bases, J shed 7 bases, and the junction held 7 bases outside the gene matches. For the CDR3, the DNA is TGTGCCAGCGGACTAGCGGCCGACGGGACCCAGTACTTC. Translating gives CASGLAADGTQYF.

The chain links TRBV28 to TRBJ2-3, with TRBD2 matching 9 bases. With V trimmed by 4 bases and J by 4 bases, 6 bases remained unmatched. This CDR3 is 15 amino acids long. The germline CDR1 and CDR2 sequences are MDHEN and SYDVKM. CDR3 DNA sequence: TGTGCCAGCAGTTGGGAGCGGGAGGCAGCAGATACGCAGTATTTT. Its protein product is CASSWEREAADTQYF.

This chain links TRBV7-3 with TRBJ2-7; the match to TRBD1 covers 10 bases. The germline CDR1 and CDR2 sequences are SGHTA and FQGTGA. With V trimmed by 4 bases and J by 2 bases, 2 bases remained unmatched. CDR3 length: 14 residues. The chain's CDR3 is CASSWDRGPYEQYF. The CDR3 region has the DNA TGTGCCAGCAGCTGGGACAGGGGCCCCTACGAGCAGTACTTC.

The chain's CDR3 is CASRRTGDHEQYF. Written as DNA, the CDR3 is TGCGCCAGCAGACGGACAGGGGACCACGAGCAGTACTTC. The chain recombines TRBV5-1 with TRBJ2-7, with 9 bases identical to TRBD1. This CDR3 has 13 amino acids. The germline V gene encodes CDR1 SGHRS and CDR2 YFSETQ. V lost 5 bases, J lost 5 bases, and 5 bases stayed unmatched.

The V call is TRBV9, the J call TRBJ2-2; perhaps TRBD1 as D (6 bases). CDR3 length: 14 residues. Germline loops: CDR1 SGDLS, CDR2 YYNGEE. V was cut by 0 bases and J by 11 bases, with 14 bases left in between. CDR3 in amino acids: CASSVVARTAELFF. The CDR3 DNA is TGTGCCAGCAGCGTAGTCGCCAGGACAGCCGAGCTGTTTTTT.

This sequence joins TRBV5-1 and TRBJ2-1; no clear D. Trimming left V 2 bases short and J 0 bases short, with 9 bases between. CDR3 length equals 15 residues. Germline V CDR1 and CDR2: SGHRS, YFSETQ. The CDR3 DNA follows: TGCGCCAGCAGCTTAGGAGTGAGCTCCTACAATGAGCAGTTCTTC. Translation gives CASSLGVSSYNEQFF.

The J gene is TRBJ2-4, the V gene TRBV4-1, with TRBD1 matching over 11 bases. The J segment lost 1 base and the V segment lost 0 bases, leaving 11 bases of the junction unmatched. The CDR3 is made up of 20 amino acids. Germline V gene lookup returns CDR1 MGHRA and CDR2 YSYEKL. The CDR3 sequence: CASSQDLKPGQGAAKNIQYF. The CDR3 coding sequence is TGCGCCAGCAGCCAAGATCTTAAGCCCGGACAGGGGGCGGCCAAAAACATTCAGTACTTC.

This chain connects TRBV28 to TRBJ2-3; 8 bases are shared with TRBD2. Unmatched junction bases numbered 5, after V lost 1 base and J lost 5 bases. The germline V gene encodes CDR1 MDHEN and CDR2 SYDVKM. The CDR3 spans 15 residues. The DNA for the CDR3 is TGTGCCAGCAGTTTATATACGGGAGGGATAGATACGCAGTATTTT. Translation gives CASSLYTGGIDTQYF.

The V gene is TRBV9, the J gene TRBJ2-7, with 7 bases that match TRBD2. CDR1 is SGDLS and CDR2 is YYNGEE in the germline V gene. There are 15 residues in the CDR3. The V gene end was trimmed by 1 base and the J gene end by 4 bases; junction bases not matched to a gene: 8. In DNA, the CDR3 is TGTGCCAGCAGCGTAACGGCGGGAGCATCGTACGAGCAGTACTTC. Its translation: CASSVTAGASYEQYF. Full variable domain (outside the CDR3, taken from reference TRBV9 and TRBJ2-7): DSGVTQTPKHLITATGQRVTLRCSPRSGDLSVYWYQQSLDQGLQFLIQYYNGEERAKGNILERFSAQQFPDLHSELNLSSLELGDSALYFCASSVTAGASYEQYFGPGTRLTVT.

This clone was detected only once. This chain connects TRBV7-2 to TRBJ2-5, with 7 bases fitting TRBD1. The germline V gene encodes CDR1 SGHTA and CDR2 FQGNSA. J lost 4 bases, V lost 2 bases, and 1 base had no gene match. The CDR3 is 13 residues long. CDR3 protein: CASSLYRGETQYF. The CDR3 coding sequence is TGTGCCAGCAGCTTATACAGGGGAGAGACCCAGTACTTC.

The genes are TRBV6-5 and TRBJ1-4, with D perhaps matching TRBD1 (5 bases). The CDR3 loop spans 11 amino acids. The V and J ends lost 4 bases and 10 bases respectively, with 7 bases between them. Germline V gene sequence: CDR1 MNHEY, CDR2 SVGAGI. This CDR3 is CASSFQGKLFF. CDR3 bases: TGTGCCAGCAGTTTTCAGGGAAAACTGTTTTTT.

The V gene is TRBV2, the J gene TRBJ1-1, with no clear D. Germline assignment: CDR1 SNHLY and CDR2 FYNNEI. V dropped 4 bases and J dropped 10 bases, with 13 bases sitting between them. The length of the CDR3 is 12 residues. CDR3 loop: CASSVVATGAFF. CDR3 DNA sequence: TGTGCCAGCAGTGTGGTGGCAACCGGAGCTTTCTTT.